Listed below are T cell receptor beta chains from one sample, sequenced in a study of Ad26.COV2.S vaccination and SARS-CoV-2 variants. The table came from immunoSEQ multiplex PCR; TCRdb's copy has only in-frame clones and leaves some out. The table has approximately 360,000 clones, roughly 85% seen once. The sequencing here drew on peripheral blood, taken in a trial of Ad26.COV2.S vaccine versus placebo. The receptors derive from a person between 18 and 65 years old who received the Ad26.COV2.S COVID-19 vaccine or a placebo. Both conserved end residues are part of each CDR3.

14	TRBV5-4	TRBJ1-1	CASSVPQRSTEAFF
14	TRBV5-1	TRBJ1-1	CASSLAGAETEAFF
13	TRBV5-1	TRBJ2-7	CASSLTDTYEQYF
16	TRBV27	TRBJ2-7	CASGLQGTELLGEQYF
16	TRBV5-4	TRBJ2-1	CASSTKTSGRADEQFF
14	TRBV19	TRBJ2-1	CASSIRGSYNEQFF
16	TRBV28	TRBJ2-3	CASSRQGGGSTDTQYF
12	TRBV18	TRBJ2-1	CASSTTRNEQFF
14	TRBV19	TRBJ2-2	CASSIKENTGELFF
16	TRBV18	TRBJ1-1	CASSPYETGAGTEAFF
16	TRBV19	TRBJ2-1	CASGTSGGAVGNEQFF
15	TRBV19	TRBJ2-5	CASSIGSGNQETQYF
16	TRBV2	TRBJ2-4	CASKTYGQVPKNIQYF
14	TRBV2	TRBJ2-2	CASSVMGGAGELFF
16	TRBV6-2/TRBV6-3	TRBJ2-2	CASSYPRQGRTGELFF
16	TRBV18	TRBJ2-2	CASSPSRGENTGELFF
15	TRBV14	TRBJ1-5	CASSQNQDSNQPQHF
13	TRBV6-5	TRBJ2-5	CASYDSMRETQYF
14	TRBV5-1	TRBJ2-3	CASSLTMLTDTQYF
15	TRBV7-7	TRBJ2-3	CASSAGQGRADTQYF
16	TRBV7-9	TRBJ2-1	CASSLGSAGGRNEQFF
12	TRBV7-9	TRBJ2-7	CASSPQGGEQYF
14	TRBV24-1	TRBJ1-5	CATSDRGLTQPQHF
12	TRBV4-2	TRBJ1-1	CASSQPGQGDLF
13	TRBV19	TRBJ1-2	CASSIDSNYGYTF
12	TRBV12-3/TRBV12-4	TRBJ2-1	CASSLLGDEQFF
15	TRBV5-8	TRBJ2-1	CASSPPQGYSNEQFF
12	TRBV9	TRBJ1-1	CASTGLNTEAFF
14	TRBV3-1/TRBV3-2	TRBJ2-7	CASSVYSPRYEQYF
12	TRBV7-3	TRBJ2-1	CASSLRGDEQFF
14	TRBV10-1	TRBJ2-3	CASSDGSSTDTQYF
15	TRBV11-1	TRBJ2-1	CASSLDRGPYNEQFF
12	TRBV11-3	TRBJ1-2	CASSLRHYGYTF
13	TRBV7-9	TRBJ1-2	CASSLEQWGGYTF
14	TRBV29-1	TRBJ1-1	CSVLGRLGGTEAFF
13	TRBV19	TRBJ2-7	CASSPRGPHEQYF
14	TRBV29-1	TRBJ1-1	CSAAGQGLNTEAFF